The clone carrying this TCR beta chain ranks as medium-sized. TCRdb reanalysed the 5' RACE reads using MiXCR and keeps one entry per CDR3 protein. The repertoire holds 10,000 to 13,000 distinct CDR3 sequences, with roughly 7.9% as singletons. The CDR3 consists of 13 residues. Trimming pared 5 bases from V and 5 bases from J, leaving 13 bases between. Germline V lookup: CDR1 SEHNR, CDR2 FQNEAQ (reference sequence). Sample time point: sample taken at primary tumor resection. The input material, whole RNA from tumor, nontumor lung or frozen PBMC, was sequenced unsorted. This sample was taken from a study of spatial heterogeneity in lung cancer. Overall study: Beta-chain sequences were consistently detected more often than alpha-chain sequences.

This specimen was PBMCs, taken at surgery. The clonotype comes from a male donor with early-stage non-small cell lung cancer. The chain carries TRBV7-9 and TRBJ2-7, with D perhaps matching TRBD1 (6 bases). The chain's CDR3 is CASSVTGLHEQYF. In DNA, the CDR3 is TGTGCCAGCAGCGTCACAGGGCTGCACGAGCAGTACTTC.